One sample yielded the 19 T cell receptor beta chains listed below, sequenced in a study of blood T cell repertoires in COVID-19. Some clones are missing from TCRdb's copy, which holds only in-frame ones; the method was immunoSEQ multiplex PCR. Found here are 300,000 to 400,000 clones, around 87% of them singletons; the top ten hold about 2.3%. Input material: peripheral blood. The receptors were gathered from a woman in her sixties or seventies with COVID-19, enrolled during active disease.

This chain uses TRBV7-3 with TRBJ2-1; D may be TRBD2 (6 bases). The CDR3 has 15 residues. Per germline, CDR1 SGHTA and CDR2 FQGTGA. Trimming cost V 1 base and J 5 bases, with 12 bases left between them. CDR3 DNA: TGTGCCAGCAGCTTAAGTCGGGGGACCGACAATGAGCAGTTCTTC. Amino acid sequence: CASSLSRGTDNEQFF.

The rearrangement joins TRBV5-5 to TRBJ1-5, with TRBD1 matching 8 bases. The CDR3 consists of 15 residues. V trimming: 1 base; J trimming: 7 bases; junction bases outside the gene matches: 7. From germline, CDR1 is SGHKS and CDR2 YYEKEE (reference sequence). This CDR3 reads CASSLQGARGQPQHF. CDR3 in DNA: TGTGCCAGCAGCTTGCAGGGGGCGCGAGGGCAGCCCCAGCATTTT.

The chain employs TRBV18 and TRBJ2-2; perhaps TRBD2 as D (5 bases). CDR1 is KGHSH and CDR2 is LQKENI in the germline V gene. V gave up 5 bases and J gave up 4 bases, with 5 bases separating them. The CDR3 contains 12 residues. The CDR3 bases are TGTGCCAGCTCAGGGAGCACCGGGGAGCTGTTTTTT. Amino acid sequence: CASSGSTGELFF. Supplemented by reference TRBV18 and TRBJ2-2, the full variable domain reads NAGVMQNPRHLVRRRGQEARLRCSPMKGHSHVYWYRQLPEEGLKFMVYLQKENIIDESGMPKERFSAEFPKEGPSILRIQQVVRGDSAAYFCASSGSTGELFFGEGSRLTVL.

This clone was recorded only once. V usage is TRBV7-9 and J usage is TRBJ1-2; 7 bases match TRBD1. CDR3 size: 13 residues. The J segment lost 7 bases and the V segment lost 5 bases, leaving 7 bases of the junction unmatched. Germline V gives CDR1 SEHNR, CDR2 FQNEAQ (reference sequence). DNA for the CDR3: TGTGCCAGCAGCGACTTGACAGGGCGTGGCTACACCTTC. This gives the protein CASSDLTGRGYTF.

The chain combines TRBV3-1 (or the pseudogene TRBV3-2) with TRBJ1-2, with D perhaps TRBD1 (5 bases). The V gene's germline CDR1 is LGHDT and CDR2 YNNKEL (reference sequence). The V end lost 2 bases, the J end lost 2 bases, and 9 bases lay between the germline ends. The CDR3 spans 14 residues. The CDR3 loop is CASSQLDRNYGYTF. CDR3 nucleotide sequence: TGTGCCAGCAGCCAACTAGACAGAAACTATGGCTACACCTTC.

The V and J genes are TRBV14 and TRBJ2-1; 7 bases are a match to TRBD1. The CDR3 runs to 15 residues. J was trimmed by 6 bases and V by 5 bases; bases with no gene match: 10. Looked up from germline, CDR1 is SGHDN and CDR2 is FVKESK. In DNA, the CDR3 is TGTGCCAGCAGCTTTTACAGGGGCGGAATCAATGAGCAGTTCTTC. It codes for CASSFYRGGINEQFF.

The J gene is TRBJ1-1, the V gene TRBV28; 10 bases map to TRBD1. Germline V gene lookup returns CDR1 MDHEN and CDR2 SYDVKM. V gave up 7 bases and J gave up 1 base; unmatched junction bases: 6. The length of the CDR3 is 15 residues. CDR3 sequence: CASKTTGGRNTEAFF. For the CDR3, the DNA is TGTGCCAGCAAGACGACAGGGGGCCGGAACACTGAAGCTTTCTTT.

This chain connects TRBV21-1 to TRBJ1-4; the table's D call, TRBD1, has no DNA check behind it. TRBV21-1 is deemed a pseudogene. The CDR3 length is 16 residues. The CDR3 DNA sequence: TGTGCCAGCAGCAAAGTGGCGCCCAGGGCGTGCGGAAAACTGTTTTTT. This sequence encodes CASSKVAPRACGKLFF.

The V and J genes are TRBV27 and TRBJ1-1; D is possibly TRBD1 (6 bases). Trimming took 2 bases from V and 4 from J, leaving 8 bases between them. This CDR3 region has 13 residues. Germline CDR1 is MNHEY and CDR2 is SMNVEV (reference sequence). The CDR3: CASSLRGGTEAFF. The CDR3 nucleotides read TGTGCCAGCAGTTTAAGAGGGGGCACTGAAGCTTTCTTT.

The chain joins TRBV25-1 to TRBJ1-2, with TRBD1 matching 8 bases. V shed 6 bases and J 7 bases; nucleotides not matched to a gene: 4. Germline V gene sequence: CDR1 MGHDK, CDR2 SYGVNS. This CDR3 is 12 amino acids long. CDR3 sequence: CASSKQGGGYTF. In DNA form, the CDR3 reads TGTGCCAGCAGCAAACAGGGGGGTGGCTACACCTTC.

The chain has TRBV5-1 and TRBJ2-7; perhaps TRBD2 as D (6 bases). V was cut by 3 bases and J by 4 bases, with 20 bases left in between. The CDR3 consists of 16 residues. Germline V gives CDR1 SGHRS, CDR2 YFSETQ. This CDR3 is CASSWGTRDQWYEQYF. Here the CDR3 DNA reads TGCGCCAGCAGCTGGGGCACGCGGGACCAGTGGTACGAGCAGTACTTC.

The chain has TRBV7-3 and TRBJ2-2, with TRBD1 matching 9 bases. Per germline, CDR1 SGHTA and CDR2 FQGTGA. V lost 4 bases to trimming and J lost 3 bases; unmatched junction nucleotides: 15. This CDR3 comprises 19 residues. The CDR3 here is CASSSSPSTGGADTGELFF. CDR3 sequence (DNA): TGTGCCAGCAGCTCATCCCCCTCCACAGGGGGCGCGGACACCGGGGAGCTGTTTTTT.

About this clone itself: Other nucleotide sequences in the sample specify the same CDR3. The chain uses TRBV6-1 and TRBJ1-6, with a tentative D call TRBD1 (5 bases). Trimming took 2 bases from V and 0 from J, leaving 8 bases between them. This CDR3 is 16 amino acids long. Germline CDR1 MNHNS, CDR2 SASEGT. This CDR3 is CASSERQSSYNSPLHF. For the CDR3, the DNA is TGTGCCAGCAGTGAACGACAGAGCTCCTATAATTCACCCCTCCACTTT.

This clone was seen a handful of times. The V and J genes are TRBV6-5 and TRBJ1-5; no clear D gene. The V and J ends lost 6 bases and 4 bases respectively, with 13 bases between them. The CDR3 sequence is 14 residues long. Germline CDR1 is MNHEY and CDR2 is SVGAGI. The CDR3 reads CASSPVRRNQPQHF. DNA of the CDR3: TGTGCCAGCAGCCCCGTGAGGCGGAATCAGCCCCAGCATTTT.

The V gene is TRBV19, the J gene TRBJ1-1; D gene unclear. Germline-derived CDR1 and CDR2 are LNHDA and SQIVND (reference sequence). The CDR3 has 11 residues. V lost 4 bases, J lost 11 bases, and 11 bases lay in between. CDR3 residues: CASSTHSAAFF. The CDR3 DNA sequence: TGTGCCAGTAGTACCCACAGTGCCGCTTTCTTT.

This rearrangement joins TRBV2 to TRBJ1-5, with 10 bases lining up with TRBD1. V lost 5 bases, J lost 8 bases, and 3 bases stayed unmatched. The CDR3 contains 13 residues. Germline-derived CDR1 and CDR2 are SNHLY and FYNNEI. The CDR3 reads CASSRDRGEPQHF. The CDR3 nucleotides are TGTGCCAGCAGTAGGGACAGGGGTGAGCCCCAGCATTTT.

The rearrangement uses TRBV9 and TRBJ2-5, with 9 bases matching TRBD2. CDR1 and CDR2 (germline): SGDLS, YYNGEE. V shed 4 bases, J shed 1 base, and the junction held 8 bases outside the gene matches. This CDR3 region has 16 residues. As DNA, the CDR3 is TGTGCCAGCAGCACCCGTAGCGGGGGACTCCAAGAGACCCAGTACTTC. It specifies CASSTRSGGLQETQYF.

The rearrangement links TRBV7-9 to TRBJ1-4, with TRBD1 identical over 7 bases. V shed 5 bases, J shed 3 bases, and the junction held 6 bases outside the gene matches. CDR3 size: 15 residues. The germline V gene has CDR1 SEHNR and CDR2 FQNEAQ (reference sequence). The CDR3 region is CASSVQQGPNEKLFF. The CDR3 nucleotides are TGTGCCAGCAGCGTCCAACAGGGGCCTAATGAAAAACTGTTTTTT.

The J gene is TRBJ1-2, the V gene TRBV5-4, with no clear D. The CDR3 is 13 residues long. Trimming stripped 5 bases from V and 8 bases from J, with 16 bases between. Germline V gives CDR1 SGHNT, CDR2 YYREEE (reference sequence). The CDR3 reads CASRRFGEEGYTF. The CDR3 nucleotides read TGTGCCAGCAGGCGTTTTGGGGAGGAGGGCTACACCTTC.